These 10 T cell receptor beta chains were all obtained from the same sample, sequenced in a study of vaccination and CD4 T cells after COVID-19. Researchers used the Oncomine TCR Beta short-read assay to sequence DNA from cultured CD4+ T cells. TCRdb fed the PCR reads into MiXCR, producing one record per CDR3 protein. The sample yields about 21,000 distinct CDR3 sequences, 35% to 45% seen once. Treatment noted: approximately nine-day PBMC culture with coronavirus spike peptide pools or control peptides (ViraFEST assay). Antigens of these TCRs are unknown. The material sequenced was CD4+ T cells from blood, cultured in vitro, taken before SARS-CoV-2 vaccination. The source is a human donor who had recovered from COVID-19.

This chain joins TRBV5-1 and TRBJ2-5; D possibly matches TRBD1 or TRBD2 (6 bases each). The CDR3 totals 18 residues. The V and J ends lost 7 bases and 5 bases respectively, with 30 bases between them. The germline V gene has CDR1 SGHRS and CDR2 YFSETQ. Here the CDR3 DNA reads TGCGCCAGCCCCCCGGTAGGGGCAGGGAGGTTTCAGGGGGAGACCCAGTACTTC. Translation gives CASPPVGAGRFQGETQYF.

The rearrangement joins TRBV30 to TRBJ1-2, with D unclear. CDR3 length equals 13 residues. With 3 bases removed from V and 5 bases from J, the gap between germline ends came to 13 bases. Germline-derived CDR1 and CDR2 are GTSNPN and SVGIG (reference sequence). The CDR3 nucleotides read TGTGCCTGGAGGACCCCTGCGGGGTATGGCTACACCTTC. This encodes CAWRTPAGYGYTF.

In DNA form, the CDR3 reads TGCAGTGCTGCGGTGACTAGCGGGGCGGAGCAGTACTTC. It translates to CSAAVTSGAEQYF. This chain links TRBV20-1 with TRBJ2-7; TRBD2 matches 11 bases. Germline CDR1 DFQATT, CDR2 SNEGSKA (reference sequence). J gave up 7 bases and V 5 bases, and 7 bases lay outside the gene matches. The CDR3 has 13 residues.

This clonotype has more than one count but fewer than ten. CDR3 loop: CAWSNGTVWSGYTF. CDR3 bases: TGTGCCTGGAGTAACGGGACGGTTTGGAGTGGCTACACCTTC. This chain joins TRBV30 and TRBJ1-2; D perhaps matches TRBD1 (5 bases). V shed 2 bases and J shed 7 bases, with 17 bases lying between them. Germline V gives CDR1 GTSNPN, CDR2 SVGIG (reference sequence). This CDR3 has 14 residues.

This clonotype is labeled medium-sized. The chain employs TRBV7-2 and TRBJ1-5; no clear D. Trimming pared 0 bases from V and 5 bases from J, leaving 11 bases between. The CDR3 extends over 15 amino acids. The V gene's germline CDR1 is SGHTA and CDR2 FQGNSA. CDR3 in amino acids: CASSLATGWDQPQHF. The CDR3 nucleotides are TGTGCCAGCAGCTTAGCCACGGGGTGGGATCAGCCCCAGCATTTT.

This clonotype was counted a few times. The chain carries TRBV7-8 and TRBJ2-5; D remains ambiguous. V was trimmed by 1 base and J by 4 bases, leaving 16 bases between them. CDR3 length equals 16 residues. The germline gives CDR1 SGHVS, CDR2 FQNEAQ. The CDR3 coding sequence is TGTGCCAGCAGCTTAGGAGGCAGGTGGGATACAGAGACCCAGTACTTC. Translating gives CASSLGGRWDTETQYF.

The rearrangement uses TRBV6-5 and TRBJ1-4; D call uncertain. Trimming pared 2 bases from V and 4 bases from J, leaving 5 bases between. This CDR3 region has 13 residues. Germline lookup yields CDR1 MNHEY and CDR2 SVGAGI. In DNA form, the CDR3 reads TGTGCCAGCAGTTACAAGCATAATGAAAAACTGTTTTTT. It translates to CASSYKHNEKLFF.

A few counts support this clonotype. Here the CDR3 DNA reads TGTGCCAGCAGCCGGCTTAGCGGGGGGACCGGGGAGCTGTTTTTT. Its protein is CASSRLSGGTGELFF. This sequence joins TRBV7-2 and TRBJ2-2; the match to TRBD2 covers 10 bases. Germline CDR1 and CDR2: SGHTA and FQGNSA. The CDR3 contains 15 residues. J gave up 5 bases and V 5 bases, and 5 bases lay outside the gene matches. The whole variable domain, remainder taken from reference TRBV7-2 and TRBJ2-2, is GAGVSQSPSNKVTEKGKDVELRCDPISGHTALYWYRQSLGQGLEFLIYFQGNSAPDKSGLPSDRFSAERTGGSVSTLTIQRTQQEDSAVYLCASSRLSGGTGELFFGEGSRLTVL.

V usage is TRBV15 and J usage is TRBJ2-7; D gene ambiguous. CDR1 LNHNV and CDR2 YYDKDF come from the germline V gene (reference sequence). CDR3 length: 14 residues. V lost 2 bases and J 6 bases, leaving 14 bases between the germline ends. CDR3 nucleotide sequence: TGTGCCACCAGCAGATGGAAGGATCGGAGCGAGCAGTACTTC. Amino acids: CATSRWKDRSEQYF.

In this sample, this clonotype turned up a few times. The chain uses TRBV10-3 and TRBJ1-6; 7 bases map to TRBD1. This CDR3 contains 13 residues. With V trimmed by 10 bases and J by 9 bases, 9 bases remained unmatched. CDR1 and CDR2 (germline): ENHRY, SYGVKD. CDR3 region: CATKGTETSPLHF. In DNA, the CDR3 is TGTGCCACCAAGGGGACAGAGACTTCACCCCTCCACTTT.